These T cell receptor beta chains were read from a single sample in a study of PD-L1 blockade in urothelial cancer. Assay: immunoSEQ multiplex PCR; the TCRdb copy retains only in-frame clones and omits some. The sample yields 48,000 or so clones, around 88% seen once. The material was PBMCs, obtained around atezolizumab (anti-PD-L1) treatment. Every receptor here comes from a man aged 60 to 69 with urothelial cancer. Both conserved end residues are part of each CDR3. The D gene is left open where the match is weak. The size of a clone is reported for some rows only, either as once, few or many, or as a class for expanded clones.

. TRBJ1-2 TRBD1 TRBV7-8 TGTGCCATCTCCCCTAGACCGGCGGGACAGGGGGCCGATGGCTACACCTTC CAISPRPAGQGADGYTF
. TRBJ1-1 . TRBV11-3 TGTGCCAGCAGAAGGGGCGGGAACACTGAAGCTTTCTTT CASRRGGNTEAFF
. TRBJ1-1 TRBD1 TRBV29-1 TGCAGCGTCGGGACAGGTAACACTGAAGCTTTCTTT CSVGTGNTEAFF
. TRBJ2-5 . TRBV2 TGTGCCAGCGGCCGGGACACGATCCAAGAGACCCAGTACTTC CASGRDTIQETQYF
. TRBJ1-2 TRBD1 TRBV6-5 TGTGCCAGCAGTTTACAGGGGGCGGACTATGGCTACACCTTC CASSLQGADYGYTF
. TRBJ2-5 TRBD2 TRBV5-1 TGCGCCAGCAGCGAAATACTAGCGGGGGAACCCGGGGAGACCCAGTACTTC CASSEILAGEPGETQYF
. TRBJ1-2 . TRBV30 TGTGCCTGGAGTTCAGGGTCGTCGGCTAACTATGGCTACACCTTC CAWSSGSSANYGYTF
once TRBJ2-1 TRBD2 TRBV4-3 TGCGCCAGCAGCCAAGATAGGGGACTAGCGGGTGGCAATGAGCAGTTCTTC CASSQDRGLAGGNEQFF
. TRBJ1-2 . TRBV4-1 TGCGCCAGCAGCCAAGATCTGGAAGGGGGCTATGGCTACACCTTC CASSQDLEGGYGYTF
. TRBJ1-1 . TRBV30 TGTGCCTGGAGTGGACAGGAAGGGACTGAAGCTTTCTTT CAWSGQEGTEAFF
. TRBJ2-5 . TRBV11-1 TGTGCCAGCAGCTTAGAACTAGACCAAGAGACCCAGTACTTC CASSLELDQETQYF
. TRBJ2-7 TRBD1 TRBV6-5 TGTGCCAGCAGTCCCCGACAGGGCCCCTACGAGCAGTACTTC CASSPRQGPYEQYF
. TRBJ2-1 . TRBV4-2 TGTGCCAGCAGCCCCAAGAGTAGAGGTTTCTCCTACAATGAGCAGTTCTTC CASSPKSRGFSYNEQFF
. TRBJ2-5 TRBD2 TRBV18 TGTGCCAGCTCCCCTGGACTAGCGGGGTCAGAGACCCAGTACTTC CASSPGLAGSETQYF
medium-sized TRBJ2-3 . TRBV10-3 TGTGCCACCCGGTCGGGGGGCGCATTAGATACGCAGTATTTT CATRSGGALDTQYF
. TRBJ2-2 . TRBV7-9 TGTGCCAGCAGCTTAGAGCGCGCGCGTCTAACCGGGGAGCTGTTTTTT CASSLERARLTGELFF
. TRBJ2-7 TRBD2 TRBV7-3 TGTGCCAGCAGCTTAATTTGGGGAGGGGAGCAGTACTTC CASSLIWGGEQYF
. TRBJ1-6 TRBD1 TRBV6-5 TGTGCCAGCAGTTACGGGGACAGACATAATTCACCCCTCCACTTT CASSYGDRHNSPLHF
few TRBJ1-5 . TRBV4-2 TGTGCCAGCAGCCAAGTTGGTCGGGAGAGTCAGCCCCAGCATTTT CASSQVGRESQPQHF
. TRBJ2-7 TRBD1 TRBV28 TGTGCCAGCAGTTTGGACAGGATGTACAAGCAGTACTTC CASSLDRMYKQYF
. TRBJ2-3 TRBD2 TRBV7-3 TGTGCCAGCAGCTCCCCTTCCGGCGGGGGGGCGTTCGGCGCAGATACGCAGTATTTT CASSSPSGGGAFGADTQYF
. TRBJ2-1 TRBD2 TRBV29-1 TGCAGCGTTGCCCGGGGGGGCGGGGGAAACAATGAGCAGTTCTTC CSVARGGGGNNEQFF
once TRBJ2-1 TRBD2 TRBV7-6 TGTGCCAGCAGCTTCATAGCGGGGGTTAAGAATGAGCAGTTCTTC CASSFIAGVKNEQFF
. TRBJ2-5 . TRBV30 TGTGCCTGGAGTGTATATAGGGGGTTAGAGACCCAGTACTTC CAWSVYRGLETQYF
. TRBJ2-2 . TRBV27 TGTGCCAGCAGTTTACCCGACACCACCGGGGAGCTGTTTTTT CASSLPDTTGELFF
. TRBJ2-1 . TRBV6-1 TGTGCCAGCAGTGAATCGGTAAACAATGAGCAGTTCTTC CASSESVNNEQFF
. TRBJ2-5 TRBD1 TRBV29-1 TGCAGCGTTGAAGGTGTGACAGGGGAGACCCAGTACTTC CSVEGVTGETQYF
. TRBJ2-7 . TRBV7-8 TGTGCCAGCAGCTTAACCGAGGGACTGGCCTACGAGCAGTACTTC CASSLTEGLAYEQYF
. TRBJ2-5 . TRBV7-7 TGTGCTAGCAGCCGAGGTGAGGCTAGCCAAGAGACCCAGTACTTC CASSRGEASQETQYF
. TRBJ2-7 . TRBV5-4 TGTGCCAGCAGCTGGGGCCCTCGGGACGAGCAGTACTTC CASSWGPRDEQYF
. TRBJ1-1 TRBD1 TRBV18 TGTGCCAGCTCACCACCGGGACAGGGCGAGGAAGCTTTCTTT CASSPPGQGEEAFF
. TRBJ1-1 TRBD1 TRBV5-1 TGCGCCAGCAGCTTAAGACAGGGCGCTGAAGCTTTCTTT CASSLRQGAEAFF
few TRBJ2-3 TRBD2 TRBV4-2 TGTGCCAGCAGCCAAGGGGCTAGCGGGGGGGCTCATACGCAGTATTTT CASSQGASGGAHTQYF
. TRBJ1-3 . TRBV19 TGTGCCAGTAGTCCGGGAAACACCATATATTTT CASSPGNTIYF
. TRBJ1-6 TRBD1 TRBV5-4 TGTGCCAGCAGCAGCGGGGACAGGGTCTCATCACCCCTCCACTTT CASSSGDRVSSPLHF
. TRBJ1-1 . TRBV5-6 TGTGCCAGCAGCTTGAGTATCGGGGGAACTGAAGCTTTCTTT CASSLSIGGTEAFF
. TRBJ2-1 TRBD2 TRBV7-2 TGTGCCAGCAGCTTAGCTTTGTCTAGCGGGGGGTACAATGAGCAGTTCTTC CASSLALSSGGYNEQFF
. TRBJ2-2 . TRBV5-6 TGTGCCAGCAGATCCCTCACAGCGAACACCGGGGAGCTGTTTTTT CASRSLTANTGELFF
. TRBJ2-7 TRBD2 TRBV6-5 TGTGCCAGCAGTAGAAGCGGGGGAACACCCTACGAGCAGTACTTC CASSRSGGTPYEQYF
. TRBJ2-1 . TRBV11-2 TGTGCCAGCAGCTTTCCGGGACTCCGAAATGAGCAGTTCTTC CASSFPGLRNEQFF
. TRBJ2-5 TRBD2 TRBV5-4 TGTGCCAGCAGCTTGGGTGCTCAGGGAGGGGAGACCCAGTACTTC CASSLGAQGGETQYF
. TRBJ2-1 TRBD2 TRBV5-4 TGTGCCAGCAGCTTGCCAGGGCTAGCGGGGAATAATGAGCAGTTCTTC CASSLPGLAGNNEQFF
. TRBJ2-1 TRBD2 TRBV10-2 TGCGCCAGCAGCCTAAATCGGGGGGGCGGTTCGAATGAGCAGTTCTTC CASSLNRGGGSNEQFF
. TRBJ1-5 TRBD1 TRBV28 TGTGCCAGCAGTTTAGGGACAGATGCCCCCTTTCAGCCCCAGCATTTT CASSLGTDAPFQPQHF
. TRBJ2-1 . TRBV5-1 TGCGCCAGTACCCAGGGTACTATCTACAATGAGCAGTTCTTC CASTQGTIYNEQFF
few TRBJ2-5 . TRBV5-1 TGCGCCAGCAGCAGGTTGTCTGGGGCCAAACTTCAAGAGACCCAGTACTTC CASSRLSGAKLQETQYF
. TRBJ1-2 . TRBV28 TGTGCCATCTTGGGGGGGGCCGGCTATGGCTACACCTTC CAILGGAGYGYTF
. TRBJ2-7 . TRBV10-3 TGTGCCATCAGTGACCACGGGACACAAGCCTACGAGCAGTACTTC CAISDHGTQAYEQYF
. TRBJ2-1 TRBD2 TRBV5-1 TGCGCCAGCAGCACGGGACTAGCGGGGGGCAATGAGCAGTTCTTC CASSTGLAGGNEQFF
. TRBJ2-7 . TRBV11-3 TGTGCCAGCAGCATCTCAGGGCCGCTACGCGAGCAGTACTTC CASSISGPLREQYF
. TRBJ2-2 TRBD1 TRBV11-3 TGTGCCAGCACCTTCGGACAGGGGACTTCCACCGGGGAGCTGTTTTTT CASTFGQGTSTGELFF
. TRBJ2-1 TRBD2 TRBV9 TGTGCCAGCAGCGTAGGACTAGCGGGGGGGCCCTACAATGAGCAGTTCTTC CASSVGLAGGPYNEQFF
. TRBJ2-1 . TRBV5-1 TGCGCCAGCAGCTTGGCTGCGGAACACAATGAGCAGTTCTTC CASSLAAEHNEQFF
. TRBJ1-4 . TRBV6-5 TGTGCCAGCAGGCTGACAGTTAATGAAAAACTGTTTTTT CASRLTVNEKLFF
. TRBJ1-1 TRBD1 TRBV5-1 TGCGCCAGCAGCTTAGTGGGACAGGGAGGGGAGGCGGAAGCTTTCTTT CASSLVGQGGEAEAFF
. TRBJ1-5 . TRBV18 TGTGCCAGCTCACCAGGTCGACAGCAATCAATGGCCCAGCATTTT CASSPGRQQSMAQHF
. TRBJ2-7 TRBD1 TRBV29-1 TGCAGCGCTCTGACAGGGGACTACGAGCAGTACTTC CSALTGDYEQYF
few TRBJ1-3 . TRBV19 TGTGCCAGTAGCACCCGACATAGCTCTGGAAACACCATATATTTT CASSTRHSSGNTIYF
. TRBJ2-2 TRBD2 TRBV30 TGTGGCCTCGGACTAGGTGGGGCCGGGGAGCTGTTTTTT CGLGLGGAGELFF
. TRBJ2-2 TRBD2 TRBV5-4 TGTGCCAGCAGCCCCGGGGGGGTCCAGCCCGGGGAGCTGTTTTTT CASSPGGVQPGELFF